Following are 31 T cell receptor beta chains from one sample sequenced in a study of healthy donors' naive CD4 and CD8 T cells. Each TCR library used 450 to 600 ng of total RNA and a linear amplification protocol. TCRdb re-called the reads through MiXCR, storing one row per CDR3 protein. Here the sample spans 180,000 or so distinct CDR3 sequences, under 85% being singletons. Sample: naive CD4+ and CD8+ T cells sorted from blood, pooled from several donors. All receptors derive from a pool of human donors in good health; the sample pools cells from several healthy donors.

This rearrangement joins TRBV4-2 to TRBJ1-2, with 7 bases that match TRBD1. This CDR3 is 15 amino acids long. V lost 1 base to trimming and J lost 4 bases; unmatched junction nucleotides: 6. Germline lookup yields CDR1 LGHNA and CDR2 YNFKEQ. In DNA, the CDR3 is TGTGCCAGCAGCCAAGGGACAGGTGAAGCCTATGGCTACACCTTC. The encoded protein is CASSQGTGEAYGYTF.

The CDR3 DNA follows: TGCAGCGTTGTAGGGGACCAGGGTCGAACTGAAGCTTTCTTT. This gives the protein CSVVGDQGRTEAFF. V usage is TRBV29-1 and J usage is TRBJ1-1, with D tentatively TRBD1 (5 bases). With 4 bases removed from V and 5 bases from J, the gap between germline ends came to 17 bases. This CDR3 region has 14 residues. Germline V lookup: CDR1 SQVTM, CDR2 ANQGSEA.

The rearrangement links TRBV29-1 to TRBJ2-7, with D possibly matching TRBD1 (7 bases). Germline V CDR1 and CDR2: SQVTM, ANQGSEA. This CDR3 comprises 13 residues. The V end was cut by 7 bases, the J end by 5 bases, with 18 bases between. The CDR3, as DNA: TGCAGCGCTAGCCTCCAGGGGGGAAACGAGCAGTACTTC. Translated: CSASLQGGNEQYF.

This chain uses TRBV15 with TRBJ2-1, with 9 bases lining up with TRBD1. CDR1 LNHNV and CDR2 YYDKDF come from the germline V gene (reference sequence). The V segment lost 4 bases and the J segment 6 bases; nucleotides outside the gene matches: 10. There are 16 residues in the CDR3. The CDR3 region is CATSKYTDRGGNEQFF. The CDR3, as DNA: TGTGCCACCAGCAAGTATACGGACAGGGGAGGCAATGAGCAGTTCTTC.

Worth noting for this clonotype: One end of the junction varies from germline; a read error may be responsible. The rearrangement uses TRBV5-1 and TRBJ2-5; 7 bases match TRBD1. This CDR3 has 15 residues. Germline CDR1 reads SGHRS; CDR2 reads YFSETQ. The CDR3 protein is CASSHLTGVEETQYF. The CDR3 coding sequence is TGTGCCAGCAGTCACCTTACAGGGGTGGAGGAGACCCAGTACTTC.

This chain connects TRBV13 to TRBJ1-1; 9 positions match TRBD1. The junction had 6 bases not matched to a gene; V was cut back by 5 bases and J by 5 bases. From germline, CDR1 is PRHDT and CDR2 FYEKMQ (reference sequence). CDR3 length: 14 amino acids. For the CDR3, the DNA is TGTGCCAGCAGCGCAGGGGACAGGGTGACTGAAGCTTTCTTT. This translates into CASSAGDRVTEAFF. The whole variable domain, filled in from reference TRBV13 and TRBJ1-1, reads AAGVIQSPRHLIKEKRETATLKCYPIPRHDTVYWYQQGPGQDPQFLISFYEKMQSDKGSIPDRFSAQQFSDYHSELNMSSLELGDSALYFCASSAGDRVTEAFFGQGTRLTVV.

This clonotype has only one observation. The V call is TRBV29-1, the J call TRBJ2-1; 7 nucleotides agree with TRBD1. The CDR3 has 12 residues. CDR1 SQVTM and CDR2 ANQGSEA come from the germline V gene. Unmatched junction bases numbered 3, after V lost 6 bases and J lost 4 bases. Here the CDR3 reads CSVGTAYNEQFF. CDR3 DNA: TGCAGCGTGGGGACAGCGTACAATGAGCAGTTCTTC.

This clonotype occurred once. The chain recombines TRBV7-2 with TRBJ2-1; D might be TRBD1 (6 bases). This CDR3 contains 13 residues. Germline V CDR1 and CDR2: SGHTA, FQGNSA. V lost 4 bases and J lost 10, with 14 bases in between. CDR3 DNA sequence: TGTGCCAGCAGCTCACAGGGTTCTAGAGAGCAGTTCTTC. It codes for CASSSQGSREQFF.

The chain employs TRBV5-1 and TRBJ2-1, with a tentative D call TRBD2 (6 bases). Germline V lookup: CDR1 SGHRS, CDR2 YFSETQ. The CDR3 extends over 17 amino acids. The V end was cut by 4 bases, the J end by 2 bases, with 19 bases between. For the CDR3, the DNA is TGCGCCAGCAGCGCGCGGGAATTAGGTCTTACCTACAATGAGCAGTTCTTC. Its translation is CASSARELGLTYNEQFF. The full variable domain, its missing parts supplied by reference TRBV5-1 and TRBJ2-1, is KAGVTQTPRYLIKTRGQQVTLSCSPISGHRSVSWYQQTPGQGLQFLFEYFSETQRNKGNFPGRFSGRQFSNSRSEMNVSTLELGDSALYLCASSARELGLTYNEQFFGPGTRLTVL.

The chain combines TRBV19 with TRBJ2-2; D is possibly TRBD2 (5 bases). CDR3 length: 17 amino acids. Trimming left V 0 bases short and J 5 bases short, with 16 bases between. Germline V lookup: CDR1 LNHDA, CDR2 SQIVND (reference sequence). CDR3 residues: CASSIEWAGQWTGELFF. As DNA, the CDR3 is TGTGCCAGTAGTATAGAGTGGGCGGGCCAATGGACCGGGGAGCTGTTTTTT. Drawing the rest from reference TRBV19 and TRBJ2-2, the complete variable domain is DGGITQSPKYLFRKEGQNVTLSCEQNLNHDAMYWYRQDPGQGLRLIYYSQIVNDFQKGDIAEGYSVSREKKESFPLTVTSAQKNPTAFYLCASSIEWAGQWTGELFFGEGSRLTVL.

The table lists this clonotype with a few counts. V usage is TRBV29-1 and J usage is TRBJ1-1; 8 bases are shared with TRBD1. Germline CDR1 and CDR2: SQVTM and ANQGSEA. This CDR3 has 12 amino acids. Trimming cost V 6 bases and J 1 base; bases outside gene matches: 1. This chain's CDR3 is CSVGQGNTEAFF. The CDR3 nucleotides read TGCAGCGTCGGACAGGGGAACACTGAAGCTTTCTTT.

This chain uses TRBV29-1 with TRBJ1-1; D is uncertain. The CDR3 is 12 amino acids. Germline V gene lookup returns CDR1 SQVTM and CDR2 ANQGSEA. V lost 3 bases, J lost 2 bases, and 7 bases lay in between. The DNA of the CDR3 is TGCAGCGTTGATCTGGGTAACACTGAAGCTTTCTTT. Translation: CSVDLGNTEAFF.

CDR3 protein: CASGTVAYSNQPQHF. The CDR3 region has the DNA TGTGCCAGTGGTACGGTGGCCTATAGCAATCAGCCCCAGCATTTT. The chain employs TRBV19 and TRBJ1-5; D gene uncertain. The CDR3 consists of 15 residues. Trimming stripped 8 bases from V and 0 bases from J, with 14 bases between. Germline V CDR1 and CDR2: LNHDA, SQIVND (reference sequence). Using reference TRBV19 and TRBJ1-5 for the parts outside the CDR3, the full variable domain is DGGITQSPKYLFRKEGQNVTLSCEQNLNHDAMYWYRQDPGQGLRLIYYSQIVNDFQKGDIAEGYSVSREKKESFPLTVTSAQKNPTAFYLCASGTVAYSNQPQHFGDGTRLSIL.

The rearrangement links TRBV19 to TRBJ2-5, with 8 bases identical to TRBD1. Germline CDR1 reads LNHDA; CDR2 reads SQIVND (reference sequence). Trimming removed 8 bases from V and 1 base from J; junction bases left unmatched: 6. The CDR3 length is 14 residues. The CDR3 sequence: CASSSGTGQETQYF. The CDR3 DNA follows: TGTGCCAGTTCATCCGGGACAGGCCAAGAGACCCAGTACTTC.

This clonotype was counted a few times. The CDR3 sequence is CSVETSQDYEQYF. The CDR3 DNA follows: TGCAGCGTTGAGACTAGTCAGGACTACGAGCAGTACTTC. V and J are TRBV29-1 and TRBJ2-7; D may be TRBD2 (6 bases). CDR1 and CDR2 (germline): SQVTM, ANQGSEA. Trimming removed 3 bases from V and 3 bases from J, with 12 bases in between. The CDR3 consists of 13 residues.

This chain uses TRBV20-1 with TRBJ2-7; the D is unclear. Germline lookup yields CDR1 DFQATT and CDR2 SNEGSKA (reference sequence). Deletions cut 2 bases from V and 2 bases from J, with 10 bases between. There are 13 residues in the CDR3. CDR3 nucleotides: TGCAGTGCTAGAACGGGTGGGCCCTACGAGCAGTACTTC. Translated: CSARTGGPYEQYF.

This clonotype occurred a few times. The chain has TRBV12-5 and TRBJ2-4, with D unresolved. Germline assignment: CDR1 LGHNT and CDR2 FRNRAP. CDR3 length equals 12 residues. Trimming removed 0 bases from V and 10 bases from J, with 7 bases in between. CDR3 sequence (DNA): TGTGCTAGTGGTTTGGTCCGAGGAATTCAGTACTTC. Translation: CASGLVRGIQYF.

CDR3 nucleotide sequence: TGCGCCAGCAGCAGGGGACTAGCGACGGCAGGCGGGGAGCTGTTTTTT. This sequence encodes CASSRGLATAGGELFF. This rearrangement joins TRBV5-1 to TRBJ2-2; 10 positions agree with TRBD2. V shed 4 bases, J shed 7 bases, and the junction held 10 bases outside the gene matches. This CDR3 region has 16 residues. Per germline, CDR1 SGHRS and CDR2 YFSETQ. The whole variable domain, filled in from reference TRBV5-1 and TRBJ2-2, reads KAGVTQTPRYLIKTRGQQVTLSCSPISGHRSVSWYQQTPGQGLQFLFEYFSETQRNKGNFPGRFSGRQFSNSRSEMNVSTLELGDSALYLCASSRGLATAGGELFFGEGSRLTVL.

This chain uses TRBV7-8 with TRBJ1-2; D ambiguous. From germline, CDR1 is SGHVS and CDR2 FQNEAQ. V was trimmed by 1 base and J by 8 bases, leaving 14 bases between them. The CDR3 runs 14 residues. The CDR3 DNA is TGTGCCAGCAGCTTAGATCGGGGAAAGATGGGCTACACCTTC. Its translation: CASSLDRGKMGYTF.

The chain has TRBV4-1 and TRBJ2-7, with 7 nucleotides matching TRBD1. The length of the CDR3 is 15 residues. Looked up from germline, CDR1 is MGHRA and CDR2 is YSYEKL. The V and J ends lost 3 bases and 2 bases, in that order; junction bases with no gene match: 7. CDR3 in DNA: TGCGCCAGCAGCCAGGTGACAGGGTCTCCCTACGAGCAGTACTTC. Protein: CASSQVTGSPYEQYF.

This clonotype has only one observation. This chain joins TRBV29-1 and TRBJ2-2; D gene unclear. Germline assignment: CDR1 SQVTM and CDR2 ANQGSEA. There are 12 residues in the CDR3. V lost 3 bases, J lost 6 bases, and 8 bases lay in between. CDR3 protein: CSVDIAPGELFF. The CDR3 nucleotides are TGCAGCGTTGACATAGCTCCCGGGGAGCTGTTTTTT.

This clonotype was counted a few times. The CDR3 region is CASSKQDTNSPLHF. CDR3 sequence (DNA): TGTGCCAGCAGTAAACAGGATACGAATTCACCCCTCCACTTT. The chain recombines TRBV27 with TRBJ1-6; D is perhaps TRBD1 (5 bases). V lost 5 bases and J lost 7, with 12 bases in between. Germline loops: CDR1 MNHEY, CDR2 SMNVEV (reference sequence). The CDR3 loop spans 14 amino acids.

The CDR3: CASTDREGREQYF. The CDR3 DNA is TGTGCCAGCACGGACAGGGAGGGACGCGAGCAGTACTTC. This chain uses TRBV6-2 or TRBV6-3 with TRBJ2-7; TRBD1 is a possible D gene (8 bases). The CDR3 runs to 13 residues. V was pared by 7 bases and J by 6 bases, with 16 bases between. The germline gives CDR1 MNHEY, CDR2 SVGEGT.

CDR3 sequence: CAWSVGQSEAFF. The CDR3 DNA reads TGTGCCTGGAGTGTCGGGCAAAGTGAAGCTTTCTTT. This chain joins TRBV30 and TRBJ1-1; D is uncertain. The ends were cut back, 0 bases at V and 7 bases at J, with 9 bases in the middle. CDR1 and CDR2 (germline): GTSNPN, SVGIG (reference sequence). The CDR3 has 12 residues.

The chain combines TRBV27 with TRBJ1-5, with no clear D. The V gene lost 5 bases and the J gene lost 3 bases, with 11 bases spanning the gap. This CDR3 region has 14 residues. Germline V lookup: CDR1 MNHEY, CDR2 SMNVEV (reference sequence). The CDR3 DNA reads as TGTGCCAGCAGTAAGCGAGGGATCAATCAGCCCCAGCATTTT. This gives the protein CASSKRGINQPQHF.

The chain employs TRBV30 and TRBJ1-2; no firm D call. CDR1 and CDR2 (germline): GTSNPN, SVGIG (reference sequence). V was cut by 2 bases and J by 4 bases, with 5 bases left in between. The CDR3 runs to 11 residues. CDR3 DNA: TGTGCCTGGAGTAACAGCTATGGCTACACCTTC. Protein product: CAWSNSYGYTF. Together with reference TRBV30 and TRBJ1-2, the CDR3 gives the full variable domain: SQTIHQWPATLVQPVGSPLSLECTVEGTSNPNLYWYRQAAGRGLQLLFYSVGIGQISSEVPQNLSASRPQDRQFILSSKKLLLSDSGFYLCAWSNSYGYTFGSGTRLTVV.

The chain combines TRBV14 with TRBJ1-4; D gene unclear. CDR1 SGHDN and CDR2 FVKESK come from the germline V gene. With 4 bases removed from V and 2 bases from J, the gap between germline ends came to 11 bases. The CDR3 runs to 15 residues. The CDR3 nucleotides read TGTGCCAGCAGCCTCCGGGCGGGGACTAATGAAAAACTGTTTTTT. Its protein is CASSLRAGTNEKLFF. The complete variable domain, with remaining parts taken from reference TRBV14 and TRBJ1-4, reads EAGVTQFPSHSVIEKGQTVTLRCDPISGHDNLYWYRRVMGKEIKFLLHFVKESKQDESGMPNNRFLAERTGGTYSTLKVQPAELEDSGVYFCASSLRAGTNEKLFFGSGTQLSVL.

The chain employs TRBV27 and TRBJ2-5; the match to TRBD2 covers 10 bases. J gave up 4 bases and V 4 bases, and 9 bases lay outside the gene matches. The CDR3 sequence is 16 residues long. Germline V lookup: CDR1 MNHEY, CDR2 SMNVEV (reference sequence). CDR3 sequence: CASSWASGRSRETQYF. The CDR3 region has the DNA TGTGCCAGCAGTTGGGCTAGCGGGAGATCGCGAGAGACCCAGTACTTC.

The V and J genes are TRBV20-1 and TRBJ2-1, with 7 positions matching TRBD2. The V gene end was trimmed by 6 bases and the J gene end by 2 bases; junction bases not matched to a gene: 7. CDR3 length: 14 amino acids. The V gene's germline CDR1 is DFQATT and CDR2 SNEGSKA (reference sequence). CDR3 in amino acids: CSAPRTSAYNEQFF. CDR3 DNA: TGCAGTGCCCCTAGAACTAGCGCCTACAATGAGCAGTTCTTC.

V is TRBV12-3 or TRBV12-4 and J is TRBJ1-6; D possibly corresponds to TRBD1 (5 bases). Trimming pared 3 bases from V and 7 bases from J, leaving 13 bases between. The CDR3 is 15 residues long. CDR3 protein: CASSFDRGVNSPLHF. The CDR3 DNA reads TGTGCCAGCAGTTTTGATCGGGGCGTAAATTCACCCCTCCACTTT.

The chain carries TRBV10-3 and TRBJ2-7; 8 nucleotides match TRBD1. The V gene's germline CDR1 is ENHRY and CDR2 SYGVKD. V lost 6 bases and J lost 6; bases outside the gene matches: 7. This CDR3 has 13 amino acids. CDR3 in DNA: TGTGCCATCAGGGGACAGGAGGTTCGCGAGCAGTACTTC. It translates to CAIRGQEVREQYF.